The rows below give T cell receptor beta chains drawn from one sample of a study of cytomegalovirus exposure and HLA in healthy donors. Method: immunoSEQ multiplex PCR; TCRdb's copy keeps in-frame clones and lacks some. Found here are some 180,000 clones, approximately 70% of them singletons; the top ten hold less than 2%. The specimen sequenced was PBMCs. Receptors originate from a young woman in good health and CMV-seronegative. CDR3s include the opening cysteine and the closing phenylalanine or tryptophan. The D gene is left open where the match is weak. Clone sizes are given selectively: once, few, many, or a class where the clone is expanded.

>-|TRBV18|TRBJ1-1|-
CASSPGRRGTEAFF
TGTGCCAGCTCACCAGGGCGGAGGGGCACTGAAGCTTTCTTT
>-|TRBV5-1|TRBJ2-5|-
CASSPSSTETQYF
TGCGCCAGCAGCCCGAGCTCCACGGAGACCCAGTACTTC
>few|TRBV5-4|TRBJ2-1|TRBD1
CASTPGAGGAYGGEQFF
TGTGCCAGCACCCCAGGGGCAGGGGGCGCGTACGGGGGTGAGCAGTTCTTC
>-|TRBV5-1|TRBJ2-1|-
CASNSASSYNEQFF
TGCGCCAGCAATAGCGCGAGCTCCTACAATGAGCAGTTCTTC
>-|TRBV4-2|TRBJ2-6|TRBD1
CASSQRPGQGFSGANVLTF
TGTGCCAGCAGCCAGCGGCCGGGACAGGGCTTCTCTGGGGCCAACGTCCTGACTTTC
>few|TRBV5-5|TRBJ2-7|-
CASSSTRQTYEQYF
TGTGCCAGCAGCTCGACGCGACAGACCTACGAGCAGTACTTC
>-|TRBV27|TRBJ2-1|TRBD2
CASSPGLAGVYNEQFF
TGTGCCAGCAGTCCTGGACTAGCGGGAGTATACAATGAGCAGTTCTTC
>-|TRBV2|TRBJ2-7|TRBD2
CASSEALQREVSYEQYF
TGTGCCAGCAGTGAAGCGCTTCAGCGGGAGGTCTCCTACGAGCAGTACTTC
>-|TRBV2|TRBJ2-7|TRBD1
CASSPAGQGARGQYF
TGTGCCAGCAGTCCGGCGGGACAGGGGGCTCGCGGGCAGTACTTC
>-|TRBV7-3|TRBJ2-1|TRBD2
CASSKSWTSFNEQFF
TGTGCCAGCAGCAAGAGCTGGACTAGCTTCAATGAGCAGTTCTTC
>-|TRBV7-9|TRBJ1-2|TRBD1
CASSARTGGADGYTF
TGTGCCAGCAGCGCCCGGACAGGGGGCGCAGATGGCTACACCTTC
>-|TRBV27|TRBJ2-2|-
CASSLSIGLALDGELFF
TGTGCCAGCAGTTTATCGATAGGTTTAGCGCTTGACGGGGAGCTGTTTTTT
>-|TRBV29-1|TRBJ1-3|-
CSVQGSAGNTIYF
TGCAGCGTTCAGGGTTCTGCTGGAAACACCATATATTTT
>-|TRBV5-5|TRBJ1-1|-
CASRSRDGAMNTEAFF
TGTGCCAGCAGGTCCAGGGATGGGGCGATGAACACTGAAGCTTTCTTT
>-|TRBV9|TRBJ2-7|TRBD1
CASSVEGQGYEQYF
TGTGCCAGCAGCGTAGAGGGACAGGGCTACGAGCAGTACTTC
>-|TRBV27|TRBJ2-1|TRBD2
CASTWQASGDYNEQFF
TGTGCCAGCACCTGGCAGGCTAGCGGGGATTACAATGAGCAGTTCTTC
>-|TRBV6-6|TRBJ2-1|-
CASSLGGYHNEQFF
TGTGCCAGCAGTTTGGGCGGGTATCACAATGAGCAGTTCTTC
>-|TRBV2|TRBJ2-2|-
CASSDEAVNTGELFF
TGTGCCAGCAGTGACGAGGCGGTGAACACCGGGGAGCTGTTTTTT
>once|TRBV7-2|TRBJ2-7|-
CASSQPGFYEQYF
TGTGCCAGCAGCCAACCAGGATTCTACGAGCAGTACTTC
>-|TRBV9|TRBJ2-1|TRBD2
CASSVGGGADEQFF
TGTGCCAGCAGCGTTGGCGGGGGGGCCGATGAGCAGTTCTTC
>-|TRBV7-9|TRBJ2-1|-
CASSLVQVHEQFF
TGTGCCAGCAGCTTAGTACAAGTCCATGAGCAGTTCTTC
>-|TRBV5-5|TRBJ2-1|TRBD2
CASSLGTSGTNEQFF
TGTGCCAGCAGCTTGGGGACTAGCGGGACCAATGAGCAGTTCTTC
>-|TRBV4-3|TRBJ1-2|TRBD1
CASSLHRGARGYTF
TGCGCCAGCAGCCTTCACAGGGGGGCGCGGGGCTACACCTTC
>few|TRBV11-2|TRBJ2-3|TRBD1
CASSLWGTGGTDTQYF
TGTGCCAGCAGCTTATGGGGGACAGGGGGGACAGATACGCAGTATTTT
>-|TRBV6-4|TRBJ2-1|TRBD1
CASSDDRDSEQFF
TGTGCCAGCAGTGACGACAGGGATAGTGAGCAGTTCTTC
>-|TRBV4-1|TRBJ2-4|-
CASSQYQGDLAKNIQYF
TGCGCCAGCAGCCAGTATCAGGGTGACCTAGCCAAAAACATTCAGTACTTC
>-|TRBV2|TRBJ2-7|-
CASRHVYYEQYF
TGTGCCAGCAGACACGTTTACTACGAGCAGTACTTC